The 20 T cell receptor beta chains given below trace back to one sample, sequenced in a study of cytomegalovirus exposure and HLA in healthy donors. 13 Jbeta primers and 60 Vbeta primers were used for the PCR. Assay: immunoSEQ multiplex PCR; the TCRdb copy retains only in-frame clones and omits some. The data contain 200,000 to 300,000 clones, about 77% of them singletons. The sequenced sample consisted of PBMCs. These receptors all come from a boy younger than 18 in good health and CMV-seronegative.

The rearrangement joins TRBV5-4 to TRBJ2-7, with TRBD1 matching 8 bases. J was trimmed by 5 bases and V by 4 bases; bases with no gene match: 5. Germline values: CDR1 SGHNT, CDR2 YYREEE (reference sequence). This CDR3 has 13 amino acids. The CDR3 reads CASSPDRGDEQYF. CDR3 DNA: TGTGCCAGCAGCCCCGACAGGGGCGACGAGCAGTACTTC.

V usage is TRBV11-3 and J usage is TRBJ2-7; D may be TRBD2 (6 bases). Germline-derived CDR1 and CDR2 are SGHNT and YENEEA. This CDR3 is built from 13 residues. V lost 5 bases and J lost 4, with 12 bases in between. CDR3 sequence: CASSPDGGYEQYF. The CDR3 DNA reads TGTGCCAGCAGCCCAGACGGGGGTTACGAGCAGTACTTC. Filled out from reference TRBV11-3 and TRBJ2-7, the complete variable domain reads EAGVVQSPRYKIIEKKQPVAFWCNPISGHNTLYWYLQNLGQGPELLIRYENEEAVDDSQLPKDRFSAERLKGVDSTLKIQPAELGDSAVYLCASSPDGGYEQYFGPGTRLTVT.

V is TRBV5-4 and J is TRBJ1-6; perhaps TRBD1 as D (5 bases). V was pared by 7 bases and J by 7 bases, with 12 bases between. Germline assignment: CDR1 SGHNT and CDR2 YYREEE (reference sequence). The CDR3 has 13 amino acids. In nucleotides, the CDR3 is TGTGCCAGCCAGACAGAAACGAATTCACCCCTCCACTTT. Amino acid sequence: CASQTETNSPLHF.

The rearrangement joins TRBV5-5 to TRBJ2-1, with D tentatively TRBD2 (6 bases). In germline, CDR1 is SGHKS, CDR2 YYEKEE (reference sequence). V gave up 2 bases and J gave up 0 bases, with 12 bases separating them. This CDR3 is built from 16 residues. In nucleotides, the CDR3 is TGTGCCAGCAGCTTAACTAGCAGTAGCTCCTACAATGAGCAGTTCTTC. Translated: CASSLTSSSSYNEQFF.

The chain couples TRBV6-5 to TRBJ1-6; 8 bases map to TRBD1. The germline V gene encodes CDR1 MNHEY and CDR2 SVGAGI. The CDR3 totals 16 residues. Trimming at V came to 4 bases and at J to 8 bases, leaving 10 bases not matched to a gene. CDR3 residues: CASSWMDRAGYSPLHF. CDR3 DNA sequence: TGTGCCAGCAGTTGGATGGACAGGGCCGGGTATTCACCCCTCCACTTT.

This rearrangement joins TRBV4-1 to TRBJ2-7; 10 bases map to TRBD2. The CDR3 spans 15 residues. Germline-derived CDR1 and CDR2 are MGHRA and YSYEKL. Unmatched junction bases numbered 3, after V lost 4 bases and J lost 0 bases. CDR3 sequence (DNA): TGCGCCAGCAGCCTTACTAGCGGGGTCTCCTACGAGCAGTACTTC. Protein product: CASSLTSGVSYEQYF.

This sequence joins TRBV6-5 and TRBJ2-2, with a tentative D call TRBD1 (5 bases). The CDR3 is made up of 14 amino acids. The ends were cut back, 2 bases at V and 7 bases at J, with 11 bases in the middle. CDR1 is MNHEY, CDR2 SVGAGI, per germline. The CDR3 region has the DNA TGTGCCAGCAGTTACCAGGGTGTAGGCGGGGAGCTGTTTTTT. It yields the protein CASSYQGVGGELFF.

The rearrangement uses TRBV5-1 and TRBJ1-1; D call uncertain. This CDR3 has 13 residues. Trimming removed 5 bases at V and 3 bases at J, with 11 bases between. Germline-derived CDR1 and CDR2 are SGHRS and YFSETQ. The CDR3 sequence: CASREDGDTEAFF. CDR3 coding DNA: TGCGCCAGCAGAGAAGACGGAGACACTGAAGCTTTCTTT.

As to this clone: At one end, the junction sequence differs from germline, possibly due to a read error. The V and J genes are TRBV7-9 and TRBJ1-2; D possibly corresponds to TRBD1 (6 bases). CDR3 size: 17 residues. Germline V gene sequence: CDR1 SEHNR, CDR2 FQNEAQ (reference sequence). This chain's CDR3 is CSSSTTLTRGALYGYTF. The CDR3 bases are TGTTCCAGCAGCACTACTCTAACGCGGGGGGCTCTCTATGGCTACACCTTC.

CDR3 protein: CASKIAGETQYF. CDR3 nucleotide sequence: TGTGCCAGCAAGATAGCTGGAGAGACCCAGTACTTC. The gene calls are TRBV6-5 and TRBJ2-5; D gene uncertain. CDR1 is MNHEY, CDR2 SVGAGI, per germline. Trimming stripped 7 bases from V and 4 bases from J, with 10 bases between. The CDR3 covers 12 residues.

J is TRBJ2-7 and V is TRBV7-8, with 8 positions matching TRBD1. The CDR3 runs to 17 residues. Trimming removed 1 base from V and 0 bases from J; junction bases left unmatched: 8. The germline V gene encodes CDR1 SGHVS and CDR2 FQNEAQ. The CDR3 coding sequence is TGTGCCAGCAGCTTAGACCGGGACAGGACGAGCTCCTACGAGCAGTACTTC. The encoded protein is CASSLDRDRTSSYEQYF.

The chain uses TRBV10-3 and TRBJ2-1; tentative D call: TRBD2 (6 bases). There are 17 residues in the CDR3. The V end was cut by 3 bases, the J end by 2 bases, with 17 bases between. Germline values: CDR1 ENHRY, CDR2 SYGVKD. CDR3 sequence reads: CAISDSSRRDAYNEQFF. The CDR3 DNA reads TGTGCCATCAGTGATTCGAGCAGGAGGGATGCCTACAATGAGCAGTTCTTC.

The chain has TRBV10-3 and TRBJ2-7; D might be TRBD1 (6 bases). Germline lookup yields CDR1 ENHRY and CDR2 SYGVKD. The V end was cut by 3 bases, the J end by 2 bases, with 20 bases between. This CDR3 is built from 17 residues. This CDR3 reads CAISDRQASVITYEQYF. Here the CDR3 DNA reads TGTGCCATCAGTGATCGACAGGCCTCCGTAATCACCTACGAGCAGTACTTC.

This chain links TRBV11-2 with TRBJ1-2; TRBD1 matches 8 bases. The CDR3 spans 15 residues. Per the germline V gene, CDR1 is SGHAT and CDR2 is FQNNGV. Germline trimming cut 5 bases from V and 5 bases from J; bases unmatched to any gene: 10. As DNA, the CDR3 is TGTGCCAGCAGCCCAACCACAGGGGGGTCGTATGGCTACACCTTC. As protein: CASSPTTGGSYGYTF.

The J gene is TRBJ1-2, the V gene TRBV4-1; the match to TRBD1 covers 9 bases. Germline CDR1 MGHRA, CDR2 YSYEKL. This CDR3 is 16 amino acids long. Trimming cost V 0 bases and J 0 bases; bases outside gene matches: 2. The DNA of the CDR3 is TGCGCCAGCAGCCAAGATTGGACAGGGGCTAACTATGGCTACACCTTC. Amino acid sequence: CASSQDWTGANYGYTF.

The CDR3 region has the DNA TGTGCCAGCAGTCCGGACAGGGCCTCGAACACTGAAGCTTTCTTT. The encoded protein is CASSPDRASNTEAFF. The V call is TRBV6-4, the J call TRBJ1-1, with 8 bases lining up with TRBD1. J gave up 1 base and V 5 bases, and 6 bases lay outside the gene matches. The CDR3 loop spans 15 amino acids. Germline V gene lookup returns CDR1 MRHNA and CDR2 SNTAGT.

V gene TRBV14 combines with J gene TRBJ2-2, with a tentative D call TRBD2 (6 bases). Trimming stripped 2 bases from V and 4 bases from J, with 14 bases between. CDR1 SGHDN and CDR2 FVKESK come from the germline V gene. This CDR3 has 16 amino acids. The DNA of the CDR3 is TGTGCCAGCAGCCAATTTCGAATAGCGGTCACCGGGGAGCTGTTTTTT. Translated, it gives CASSQFRIAVTGELFF.

The V gene is TRBV10-3, the J gene TRBJ2-1; 7 bases are shared with TRBD2. The germline V gene has CDR1 ENHRY and CDR2 SYGVKD. The CDR3 spans 13 residues. V lost 8 bases, J lost 5 bases, and 6 bases stayed unmatched. The DNA for the CDR3 is TGTGCCATCGTACGGGAGGTGAACAATGAGCAGTTCTTC. Translating gives CAIVREVNNEQFF.

The V call is TRBV9, the J call TRBJ2-1, with a tentative D call TRBD2 (6 bases). With 0 bases removed from V and 6 bases from J, the gap between germline ends came to 16 bases. This CDR3 comprises 16 residues. Germline assignment: CDR1 SGDLS and CDR2 YYNGEE. The CDR3 DNA reads as TGTGCCAGCAGCGTAGTTGGCGGGGACCCCTTCAATGAGCAGTTCTTC. This translates into CASSVVGGDPFNEQFF.

J is TRBJ2-7 and V is TRBV7-9; no reliable D call. V lost 5 bases to trimming and J lost 2 bases, with 13 bases between them. The length of the CDR3 is 14 residues. Germline lookup yields CDR1 SEHNR and CDR2 FQNEAQ (reference sequence). In nucleotides, the CDR3 is TGTGCCAGCAGCCGCCTTGGCCCAACCTACGAGCAGTACTTC. This gives the protein CASSRLGPTYEQYF.